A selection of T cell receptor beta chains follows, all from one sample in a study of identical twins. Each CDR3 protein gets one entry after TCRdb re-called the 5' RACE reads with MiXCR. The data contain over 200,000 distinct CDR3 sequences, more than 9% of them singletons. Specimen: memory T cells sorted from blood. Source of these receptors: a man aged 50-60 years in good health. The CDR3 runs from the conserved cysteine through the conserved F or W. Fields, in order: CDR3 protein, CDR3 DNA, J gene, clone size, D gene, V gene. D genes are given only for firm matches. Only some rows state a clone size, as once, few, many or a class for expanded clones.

CDR3aa: CAISVDLMNTEAFF
CDR3nt: TGTGCCATCAGTGTGGACCTTATGAACACTGAAGCTTTCTTT
j_gene: TRBJ1-1
abundance: -
d_gene: -
v_gene: TRBV10-3

CDR3aa: CASRPLGVSYEQYF
CDR3nt: TGTGCCAGCAGACCTTTGGGGGTCTCCTACGAGCAGTACTTC
j_gene: TRBJ2-7
abundance: -
d_gene: -
v_gene: TRBV28

CDR3aa: CASSLGAGNPYEQYF
CDR3nt: TGTGCCAGCAGCTTAGGGGCAGGGAACCCCTACGAGCAGTACTTC
j_gene: TRBJ2-7
abundance: -
d_gene: -
v_gene: TRBV11-2

CDR3aa: CASSHRTDTDTQYF
CDR3nt: TGTGCCAGCAGCCATAGGACAGACACAGATACGCAGTATTTT
j_gene: TRBJ2-3
abundance: -
d_gene: -
v_gene: TRBV7-9

CDR3aa: CASSPRQTEGTDTQYF
CDR3nt: TGTGCCAGCAGCCCACGACAGACCGAGGGCACAGATACGCAGTATTTT
j_gene: TRBJ2-3
abundance: few
d_gene: -
v_gene: TRBV12-3/TRBV12-4

CDR3aa: CATSRDLAGGRDTQYF
CDR3nt: TGTGCCACCAGCAGAGATCTAGCGGGGGGACGAGATACGCAGTATTTT
j_gene: TRBJ2-3
abundance: many
d_gene: TRBD2
v_gene: TRBV15

CDR3aa: CASSQDPRDQPQHF
CDR3nt: TGCGCCAGCAGCCAAGATCCCAGGGATCAGCCCCAGCATTTT
j_gene: TRBJ1-5
abundance: few
d_gene: -
v_gene: TRBV4-3

CDR3aa: CASSRDLSYEQYF
CDR3nt: TGTGCCAGCAGCCGGGACTTATCCTACGAGCAGTACTTC
j_gene: TRBJ2-7
abundance: many
d_gene: -
v_gene: TRBV7-9

CDR3aa: CASSLRGTGWFNYGYTF
CDR3nt: TGTGCCAGCAGTCTAAGGGGGACAGGATGGTTTAACTATGGCTACACCTTC
j_gene: TRBJ1-2
abundance: few
d_gene: TRBD1
v_gene: TRBV27

CDR3aa: CSARTQGNGNQPQHF
CDR3nt: TGCAGTGCTAGGACCCAGGGGAACGGCAATCAGCCCCAGCATTTT
j_gene: TRBJ1-5
abundance: many
d_gene: -
v_gene: TRBV20-1

CDR3aa: CASRGEEGLAGVYYNEQFF
CDR3nt: TGTGCCTCCCGAGGGGAAGAGGGACTAGCGGGAGTCTACTACAATGAGCAGTTCTTC
j_gene: TRBJ2-1
abundance: many
d_gene: TRBD2
v_gene: TRBV11-1

CDR3aa: CASSSIGRGTNYEQFF
CDR3nt: TGTGCCAGCAGCTCCATCGGGCGGGGGACCAACTATGAGCAGTTCTTC
j_gene: TRBJ2-1
abundance: -
d_gene: TRBD2
v_gene: TRBV3-1

CDR3aa: CSARVQGGDFKLHYGYTF
CDR3nt: TGCAGTGCTAGAGTACAGGGTGGGGACTTTAAACTTCACTATGGCTACACCTTC
j_gene: TRBJ1-2
abundance: many
d_gene: -
v_gene: TRBV20-1

CDR3aa: CASSGRTSNYEQYF
CDR3nt: TGTGCCAGCAGCGGCCGGACTAGCAACTACGAGCAGTACTTC
j_gene: TRBJ2-7
abundance: few
d_gene: TRBD2
v_gene: TRBV7-8

CDR3aa: CATSGDTRYNEQFF
CDR3nt: TGTGCCACCAGCGGGGACACCAGATACAATGAGCAGTTCTTC
j_gene: TRBJ2-1
abundance: many
d_gene: -
v_gene: TRBV24-1

CDR3aa: CASSLTAGTDTQYF
CDR3nt: TGTGCCAGCAGTTTGACGGCGGGCACAGATACGCAGTATTTT
j_gene: TRBJ2-3
abundance: -
d_gene: -
v_gene: TRBV12-3/TRBV12-4

CDR3aa: CASSYRAEYEQYF
CDR3nt: TGTGCCAGCAGTTACCGGGCAGAATACGAGCAGTACTTC
j_gene: TRBJ2-7
abundance: many
d_gene: -
v_gene: TRBV6-2/TRBV6-3

CDR3aa: CASSIFANTGELFF
CDR3nt: TGTGCCAGTAGTATCTTCGCGAACACCGGGGAGCTGTTTTTT
j_gene: TRBJ2-2
abundance: few
d_gene: -
v_gene: TRBV19

CDR3aa: CASSSHGLAYEQYF
CDR3nt: TGTGCCAGCAGCTCTCACGGATTAGCCTACGAGCAGTACTTC
j_gene: TRBJ2-7
abundance: few
d_gene: -
v_gene: TRBV7-9

CDR3aa: CATSSALSPQSISYEQYF
CDR3nt: TGTGCCACCAGCAGTGCACTGTCCCCCCAGTCCATCTCCTACGAGCAGTACTTC
j_gene: TRBJ2-7
abundance: few
d_gene: -
v_gene: TRBV15

CDR3aa: CASSTLETQYF
CDR3nt: TGTGCCAGCAGCACGCTCGAGACCCAGTACTTC
j_gene: TRBJ2-5
abundance: few
d_gene: -
v_gene: TRBV5-8

CDR3aa: CASSADDQYF
CDR3nt: TGTGCCAGCAGTGCGGATGACCAGTACTTC
j_gene: TRBJ2-5
abundance: -
d_gene: -
v_gene: TRBV2

CDR3aa: CASSTDRGRGYGYTF
CDR3nt: TGTGCCAGCAGCACGGACAGGGGGCGCGGTTATGGCTACACCTTC
j_gene: TRBJ1-2
abundance: -
d_gene: TRBD1
v_gene: TRBV5-6

CDR3aa: CASSQILLSGRTYEQYF
CDR3nt: TGTGCCAGCAGCCAAATCTTACTTTCGGGACGAACCTACGAGCAGTACTTC
j_gene: TRBJ2-7
abundance: -
d_gene: -
v_gene: TRBV4-2

CDR3aa: CASSETLRTGVYEQYF
CDR3nt: TGTGCCAGCAGTGAGACGTTGCGGACAGGGGTCTACGAGCAGTACTTC
j_gene: TRBJ2-7
abundance: many
d_gene: TRBD1
v_gene: TRBV25-1

CDR3aa: CASSYSFSGGRSDTQYF
CDR3nt: TGTGCCAGCAGTTACAGTTTCAGCGGGGGGAGGTCAGATACGCAGTATTTT
j_gene: TRBJ2-3
abundance: -
d_gene: TRBD2
v_gene: TRBV6-5

CDR3aa: CASSLLGEQYF
CDR3nt: TGTGCCAGCAGTTTATTGGGCGAGCAGTACTTC
j_gene: TRBJ2-7
abundance: many
d_gene: -
v_gene: TRBV27

CDR3aa: CSARESGSGYNEQFF
CDR3nt: TGCAGCGCCCGAGAGTCCGGGAGTGGGTACAATGAGCAGTTCTTC
j_gene: TRBJ2-1
abundance: many
d_gene: -
v_gene: TRBV29-1

CDR3aa: CASTPGTSGVHEQFF
CDR3nt: TGTGCCAGCACCCCCGGGACTAGCGGGGTCCATGAGCAGTTCTTC
j_gene: TRBJ2-1
abundance: -
d_gene: TRBD2
v_gene: TRBV2

CDR3aa: CASSPGRKAGELFF
CDR3nt: TGTGCCAGCAGCCCGGGACGGAAGGCCGGGGAGCTGTTTTTT
j_gene: TRBJ2-2
abundance: many
d_gene: -
v_gene: TRBV12-3/TRBV12-4

CDR3aa: CASSGQDIEKLFF
CDR3nt: TGTGCCAGCAGCGGACAGGATATTGAAAAACTGTTTTTT
j_gene: TRBJ1-4
abundance: many
d_gene: TRBD1
v_gene: TRBV28

CDR3aa: CSARDMAGANTGELFF
CDR3nt: TGCAGTGCTAGAGATATGGCAGGGGCAAACACCGGGGAGCTGTTTTTT
j_gene: TRBJ2-2
abundance: -
d_gene: -
v_gene: TRBV20-1

CDR3aa: CASSWGGTSAMDEQYF
CDR3nt: TGTGCCAGCAGTTGGGGCGGGACTAGCGCTATGGACGAGCAGTACTTC
j_gene: TRBJ2-7
abundance: many
d_gene: TRBD2
v_gene: TRBV12-3/TRBV12-4

CDR3aa: CSAGDRRMNTGELFF
CDR3nt: TGCAGTGCGGGAGACAGGAGAATGAACACCGGGGAGCTGTTTTTT
j_gene: TRBJ2-2
abundance: -
d_gene: -
v_gene: TRBV20-1

CDR3aa: CASSLAHRDEQYF
CDR3nt: TGTGCCAGCAGTTTAGCGCATAGGGACGAGCAGTACTTC
j_gene: TRBJ2-7
abundance: many
d_gene: -
v_gene: TRBV12-3/TRBV12-4

CDR3aa: CASRTRSSEGNQPQHF
CDR3nt: TGTGCTAGCAGAACCCGTAGTTCGGAGGGCAATCAGCCCCAGCATTTT
j_gene: TRBJ1-5
abundance: many
d_gene: -
v_gene: TRBV7-7

CDR3aa: CASSNRGGGGVDTQYF
CDR3nt: TGCGCCAGCAGCAACCGGGGAGGGGGCGGAGTAGATACGCAGTATTTT
j_gene: TRBJ2-3
abundance: few
d_gene: -
v_gene: TRBV5-1

CDR3aa: CASSLLDGNTEAFF
CDR3nt: TGTGCCAGCTCACTTTTAGACGGAAACACTGAAGCTTTCTTT
j_gene: TRBJ1-1
abundance: -
d_gene: -
v_gene: TRBV18

CDR3aa: CSAREGIGQGASQPQHF
CDR3nt: TGCAGTGCTAGAGAGGGGATAGGGCAGGGGGCATCTCAGCCCCAGCATTTT
j_gene: TRBJ1-5
abundance: few
d_gene: TRBD1
v_gene: TRBV20-1

CDR3aa: CASSLALTGPYEQYF
CDR3nt: TGTGCCAGCAGTTTAGCGCTCACAGGGCCCTACGAGCAGTACTTC
j_gene: TRBJ2-7
abundance: many
d_gene: -
v_gene: TRBV12-3/TRBV12-4

CDR3aa: CASSFQAGGWTDTQYF
CDR3nt: TGTGCCAGCAGCTTTCAAGCGGGAGGGTGGACAGATACGCAGTATTTT
j_gene: TRBJ2-3
abundance: -
d_gene: TRBD2
v_gene: TRBV7-2

CDR3aa: CASSDYLRVDNSPLHF
CDR3nt: TGTGCCAGCAGTGACTACCTCAGGGTGGATAATTCACCCCTCCACTTT
j_gene: TRBJ1-6
abundance: -
d_gene: -
v_gene: TRBV6-1

CDR3aa: CSARDTGIQFF
CDR3nt: TGCAGTGCTAGAGATACAGGAATACAGTTCTTC
j_gene: TRBJ2-1
abundance: many
d_gene: -
v_gene: TRBV20-1

CDR3aa: CASRPWTGKNEKLFF
CDR3nt: TGTGCCAGCAGGCCTTGGACAGGCAAAAATGAAAAACTGTTTTTT
j_gene: TRBJ1-4
abundance: -
d_gene: TRBD1
v_gene: TRBV2

CDR3aa: CASSLSGVTNTGELFF
CDR3nt: TGTGCCAGCAGCTTATCAGGGGTGACGAACACCGGGGAGCTGTTTTTT
j_gene: TRBJ2-2
abundance: -
d_gene: -
v_gene: TRBV7-8

CDR3aa: CASSYLGLAGGQETQYF
CDR3nt: TGTGCCAGCAGTTACTTAGGACTAGCGGGAGGTCAAGAGACCCAGTACTTC
j_gene: TRBJ2-5
abundance: few
d_gene: TRBD2
v_gene: TRBV6-5

CDR3aa: CSVRDRGLYNEQFF
CDR3nt: TGCAGCGTTCGTGACAGGGGGCTCTACAATGAGCAGTTCTTC
j_gene: TRBJ2-1
abundance: few
d_gene: TRBD1
v_gene: TRBV29-1

CDR3aa: CSARGIRGSGANVLTF
CDR3nt: TGCAGTGCTAGAGGAATCCGCGGCTCTGGGGCCAACGTCCTGACTTTC
j_gene: TRBJ2-6
abundance: -
d_gene: -
v_gene: TRBV20-1

CDR3aa: CAWSAGINSPLHF
CDR3nt: TGTGCCTGGAGTGCCGGGATCAATTCACCCCTCCACTTT
j_gene: TRBJ1-6
abundance: -
d_gene: -
v_gene: TRBV30

CDR3aa: CASTIVRASYTF
CDR3nt: TGTGCCAGCACCATAGTCAGGGCTTCCTACACCTTC
j_gene: TRBJ1-2
abundance: few
d_gene: -
v_gene: TRBV12-3/TRBV12-4

CDR3aa: CASSPGRGGDSPLHF
CDR3nt: TGTGCCAGCAGCCCAGGGCGGGGGGGGGATTCACCCCTCCACTTT
j_gene: TRBJ1-6
abundance: many
d_gene: -
v_gene: TRBV7-8

CDR3aa: CASSDLGREGGDTQYF
CDR3nt: TGCGCCAGCAGTGATTTGGGACGGGAGGGTGGGGATACGCAGTATTTT
j_gene: TRBJ2-3
abundance: few
d_gene: TRBD2
v_gene: TRBV10-2

CDR3aa: CASSSDRMGIQYF
CDR3nt: TGTGCCAGCAGTTCGGACAGGATGGGGATTCAGTACTTC
j_gene: TRBJ2-7
abundance: many
d_gene: TRBD1
v_gene: TRBV27

CDR3aa: CASSQEGTSGGDYNEQFF
CDR3nt: TGTGCCAGCAGCCAAGAGGGGACTAGCGGGGGGGACTACAATGAGCAGTTCTTC
j_gene: TRBJ2-1
abundance: many
d_gene: TRBD2
v_gene: TRBV3-1

CDR3aa: CASSEQGQGGEQYF
CDR3nt: TGTGCCAGCAGTGAACAGGGACAGGGGGGCGAGCAGTACTTC
j_gene: TRBJ2-7
abundance: few
d_gene: TRBD1
v_gene: TRBV12-3/TRBV12-4

CDR3aa: CSARDRNGNYEQYF
CDR3nt: TGCAGTGCTAGAGATCGTAACGGGAACTACGAGCAGTACTTC
j_gene: TRBJ2-7
abundance: few
d_gene: -
v_gene: TRBV20-1

CDR3aa: CASSLLGGRAAGEQYF
CDR3nt: TGTGCCAGCAGTTTACTAGGCGGGAGGGCCGCGGGCGAGCAGTACTTC
j_gene: TRBJ2-7
abundance: many
d_gene: TRBD2
v_gene: TRBV27